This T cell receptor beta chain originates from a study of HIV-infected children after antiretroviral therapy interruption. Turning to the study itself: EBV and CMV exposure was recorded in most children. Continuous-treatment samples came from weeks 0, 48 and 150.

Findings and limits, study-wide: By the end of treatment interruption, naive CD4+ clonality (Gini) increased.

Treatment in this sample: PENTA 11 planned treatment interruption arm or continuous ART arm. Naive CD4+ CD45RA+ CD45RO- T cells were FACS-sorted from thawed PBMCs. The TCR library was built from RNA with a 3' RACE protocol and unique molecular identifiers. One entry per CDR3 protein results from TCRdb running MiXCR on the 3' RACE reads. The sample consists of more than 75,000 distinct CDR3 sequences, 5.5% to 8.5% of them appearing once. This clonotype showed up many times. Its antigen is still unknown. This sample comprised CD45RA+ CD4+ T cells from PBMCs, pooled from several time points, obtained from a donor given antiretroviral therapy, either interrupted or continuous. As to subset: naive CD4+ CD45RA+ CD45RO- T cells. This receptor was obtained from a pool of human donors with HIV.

The DNA for the CDR3 is TGTGCCACCGAGGGAACAGCCACAGATACGCAGTATTTT. Translation: CATEGTATDTQYF. J is TRBJ2-3 and V is TRBV10-3; tentatively, D is TRBD2 (5 bases). Trimming pared 10 bases from V and 2 bases from J, leaving 13 bases between. Germline V gives CDR1 ENHRY, CDR2 SYGVKD. The CDR3 is 13 amino acids.